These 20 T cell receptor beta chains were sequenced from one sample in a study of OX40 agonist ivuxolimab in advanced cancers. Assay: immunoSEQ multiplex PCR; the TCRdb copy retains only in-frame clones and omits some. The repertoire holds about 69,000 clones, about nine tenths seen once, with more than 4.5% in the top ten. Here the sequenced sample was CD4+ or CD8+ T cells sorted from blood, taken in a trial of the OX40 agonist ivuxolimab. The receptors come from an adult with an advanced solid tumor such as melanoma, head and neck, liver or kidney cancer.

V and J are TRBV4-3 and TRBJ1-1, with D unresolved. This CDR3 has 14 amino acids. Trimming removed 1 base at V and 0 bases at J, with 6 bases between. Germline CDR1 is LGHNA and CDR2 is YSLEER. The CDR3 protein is CASSQGAMNTEAFF. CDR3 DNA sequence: TGCGCCAGCAGCCAAGGGGCGATGAACACTGAAGCTTTCTTT.

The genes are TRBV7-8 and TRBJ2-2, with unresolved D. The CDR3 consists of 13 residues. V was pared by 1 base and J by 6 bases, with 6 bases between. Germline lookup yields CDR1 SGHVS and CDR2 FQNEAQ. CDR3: CASSLGLPGELFF. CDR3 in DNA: TGTGCCAGCAGCTTAGGTTTACCCGGGGAGCTGTTTTTT.

As DNA, the CDR3 is TGTGCCAGCAGCGCCGACCCCGGACCTTTGAATGAGCAGTTCTTC. Translation gives CASSADPGPLNEQFF. The chain combines TRBV9 with TRBJ2-1; D not certain. V was shortened by 3 bases and J by 7 bases, with 17 bases between the two germline ends. This CDR3 has 15 residues. Germline-derived CDR1 and CDR2 are SGDLS and YYNGEE.

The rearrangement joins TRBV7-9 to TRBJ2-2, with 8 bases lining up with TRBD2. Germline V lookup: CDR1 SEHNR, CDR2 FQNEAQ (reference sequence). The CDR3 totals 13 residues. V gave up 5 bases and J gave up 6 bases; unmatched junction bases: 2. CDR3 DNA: TGTGCCAGCAGCCGGGAGGGGGCCGGGGAGCTGTTTTTT. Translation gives CASSREGAGELFF. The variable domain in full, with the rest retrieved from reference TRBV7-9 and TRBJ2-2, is DTGVSQNPRHKITKRGQNVTFRCDPISEHNRLYWYRQTLGQGPEFLTYFQNEAQLEKSRLLSDRFSAERPKGSFSTLEIQRTEQGDSAMYLCASSREGAGELFFGEGSRLTVL.

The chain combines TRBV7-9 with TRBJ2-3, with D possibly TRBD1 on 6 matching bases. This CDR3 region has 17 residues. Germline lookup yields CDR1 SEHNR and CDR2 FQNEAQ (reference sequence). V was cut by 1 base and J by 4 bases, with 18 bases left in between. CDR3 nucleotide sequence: TGTGCCAGCAGCTTAGGGGGGCAGTCAGAGATCTCAGATACGCAGTATTTT. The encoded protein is CASSLGGQSEISDTQYF.

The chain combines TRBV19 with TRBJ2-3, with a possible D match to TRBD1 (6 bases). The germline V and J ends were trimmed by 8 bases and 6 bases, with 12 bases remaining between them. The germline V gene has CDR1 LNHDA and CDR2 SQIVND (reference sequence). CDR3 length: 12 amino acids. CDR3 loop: CASQGLGDTQYF. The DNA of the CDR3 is TGTGCCAGTCAGGGGCTGGGGGATACGCAGTATTTT.

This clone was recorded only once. The CDR3 protein is CASGLLPGQGARTEAFF. DNA of the CDR3: TGTGCCAGCGGACTTTTACCGGGACAGGGGGCGAGAACTGAAGCTTTCTTT. The genes are TRBV9 and TRBJ1-1, with 12 bases identical to TRBD1. V dropped 7 bases and J dropped 5; count of bases not matched to a gene: 15. This CDR3 region has 17 residues. CDR1 and CDR2 (germline): SGDLS, YYNGEE. The whole variable domain, remainder taken from reference TRBV9 and TRBJ1-1, is DSGVTQTPKHLITATGQRVTLRCSPRSGDLSVYWYQQSLDQGLQFLIQYYNGEERAKGNILERFSAQQFPDLHSELNLSSLELGDSALYFCASGLLPGQGARTEAFFGQGTRLTVV.

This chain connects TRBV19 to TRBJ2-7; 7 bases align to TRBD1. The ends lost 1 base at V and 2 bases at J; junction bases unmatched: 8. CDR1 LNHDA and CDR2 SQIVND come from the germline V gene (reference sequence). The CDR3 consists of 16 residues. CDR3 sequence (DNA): TGTGCCAGTAGTATAGCCCCAGGGACAGAGACCTACGAGCAGTACTTC. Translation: CASSIAPGTETYEQYF.

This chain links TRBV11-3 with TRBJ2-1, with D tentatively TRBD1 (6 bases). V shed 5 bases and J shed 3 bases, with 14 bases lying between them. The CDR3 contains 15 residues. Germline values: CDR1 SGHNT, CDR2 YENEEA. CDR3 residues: CASSPDSRIYNEQFF. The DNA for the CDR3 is TGTGCCAGCAGCCCGGACAGTCGAATCTACAATGAGCAGTTCTTC.

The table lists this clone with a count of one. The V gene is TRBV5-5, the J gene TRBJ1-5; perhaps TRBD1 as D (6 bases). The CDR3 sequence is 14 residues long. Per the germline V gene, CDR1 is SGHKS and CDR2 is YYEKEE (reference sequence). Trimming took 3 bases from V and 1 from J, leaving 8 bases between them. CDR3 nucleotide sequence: TGTGCCAGCAGCTACGGACAGAGCAATCAGCCCCAGCATTTT. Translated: CASSYGQSNQPQHF. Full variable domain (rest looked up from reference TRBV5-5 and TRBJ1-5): DAGVTQSPTHLIKTRGQQVTLRCSPISGHKSVSWYQQVLGQGPQFIFQYYEKEERGRGNFPDRFSARQFPNYSSELNVNALLLGDSALYLCASSYGQSNQPQHFGDGTRLSIL.

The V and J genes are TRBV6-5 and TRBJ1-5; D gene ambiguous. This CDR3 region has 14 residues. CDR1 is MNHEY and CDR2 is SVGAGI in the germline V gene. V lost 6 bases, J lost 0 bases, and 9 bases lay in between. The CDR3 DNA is TGTGCCAGCAGCCTCGGCGGTAGCAATCAGCCCCAGCATTTT. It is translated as CASSLGGSNQPQHF.

For the CDR3, the DNA is TGTGCCAGCAGCTTATACGCGGGGAGGGACGTCAACACCGGGGAGCTGTTTTTT. Its protein is CASSLYAGRDVNTGELFF. This chain links TRBV7-3 with TRBJ2-2; 7 nucleotides agree with TRBD2. The CDR3 spans 18 residues. Germline CDR1 reads SGHTA; CDR2 reads FQGTGA. Trimming removed 2 bases from V and 2 bases from J; junction bases left unmatched: 11. Variable domain in full (rest from reference TRBV7-3 and TRBJ2-2): GAGVSQTPSNKVTEKGKYVELRCDPISGHTALYWYRQSLGQGPEFLIYFQGTGAADDSGLPNDRFFAVRPEGSVSTLKIQRTERGDSAVYLCASSLYAGRDVNTGELFFGEGSRLTVL.

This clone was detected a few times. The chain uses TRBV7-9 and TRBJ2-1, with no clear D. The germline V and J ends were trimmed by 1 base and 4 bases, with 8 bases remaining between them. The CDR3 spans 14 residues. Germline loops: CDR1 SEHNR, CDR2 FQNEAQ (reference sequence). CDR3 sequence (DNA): TGTGCCAGCAGCTTAGTCGGAGCTTACAATGAGCAGTTCTTC. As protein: CASSLVGAYNEQFF.

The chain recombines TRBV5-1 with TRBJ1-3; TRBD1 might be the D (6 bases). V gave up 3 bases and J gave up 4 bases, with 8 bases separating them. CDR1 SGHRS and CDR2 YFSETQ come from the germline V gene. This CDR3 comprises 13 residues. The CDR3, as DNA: TGCGCCAGCAGCTCCGGACAGGGAAACACCATATATTTT. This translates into CASSSGQGNTIYF. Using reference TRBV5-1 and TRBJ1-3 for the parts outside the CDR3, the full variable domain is KAGVTQTPRYLIKTRGQQVTLSCSPISGHRSVSWYQQTPGQGLQFLFEYFSETQRNKGNFPGRFSGRQFSNSRSEMNVSTLELGDSALYLCASSSGQGNTIYFGEGSWLTVV.

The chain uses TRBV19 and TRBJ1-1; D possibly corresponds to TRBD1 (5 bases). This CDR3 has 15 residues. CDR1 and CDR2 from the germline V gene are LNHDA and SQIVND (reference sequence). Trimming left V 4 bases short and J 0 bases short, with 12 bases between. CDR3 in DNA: TGTGCCAGTAGTAGAAACCCAGGGATGAACACTGAAGCTTTCTTT. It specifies CASSRNPGMNTEAFF.

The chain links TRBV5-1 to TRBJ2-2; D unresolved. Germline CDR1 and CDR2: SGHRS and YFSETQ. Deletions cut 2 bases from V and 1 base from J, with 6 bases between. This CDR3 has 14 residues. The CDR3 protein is CASSFGRNTGELFF. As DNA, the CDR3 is TGCGCCAGCAGCTTCGGGCGGAACACCGGGGAGCTGTTTTTT. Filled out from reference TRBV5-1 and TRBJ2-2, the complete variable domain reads KAGVTQTPRYLIKTRGQQVTLSCSPISGHRSVSWYQQTPGQGLQFLFEYFSETQRNKGNFPGRFSGRQFSNSRSEMNVSTLELGDSALYLCASSFGRNTGELFFGEGSRLTVL.

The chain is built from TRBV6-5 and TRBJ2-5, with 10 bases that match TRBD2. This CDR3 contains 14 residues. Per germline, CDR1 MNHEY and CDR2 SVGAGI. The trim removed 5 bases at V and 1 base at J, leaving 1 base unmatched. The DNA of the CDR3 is TGTGCCAGCAGTCTAGCGGGGGTCCAAGAGACCCAGTACTTC. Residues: CASSLAGVQETQYF.

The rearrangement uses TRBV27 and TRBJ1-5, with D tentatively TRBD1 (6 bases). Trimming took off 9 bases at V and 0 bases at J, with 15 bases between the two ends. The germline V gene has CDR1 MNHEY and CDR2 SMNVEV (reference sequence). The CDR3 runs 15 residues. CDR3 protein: CASREDRYSNQPQHF. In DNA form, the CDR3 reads TGTGCCAGTAGAGAAGACAGGTATAGCAATCAGCCCCAGCATTTT.

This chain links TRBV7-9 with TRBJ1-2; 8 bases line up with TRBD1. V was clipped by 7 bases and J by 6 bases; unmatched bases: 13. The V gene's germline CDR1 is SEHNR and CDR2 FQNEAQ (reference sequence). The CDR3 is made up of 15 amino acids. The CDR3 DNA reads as TGTGCCAGCATGTATGACACAGGGGGACGCCATGGCTACACCTTC. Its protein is CASMYDTGGRHGYTF.

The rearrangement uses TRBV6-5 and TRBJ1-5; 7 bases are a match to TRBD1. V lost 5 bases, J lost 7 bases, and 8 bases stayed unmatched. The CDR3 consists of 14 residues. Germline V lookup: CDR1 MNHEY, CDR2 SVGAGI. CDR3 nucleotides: TGTGCCAGCAGTGACAGGGTGATGGGGCAGCCCCAGCATTTT. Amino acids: CASSDRVMGQPQHF.